Presented here are 25 T cell receptor beta chains from one specimen sequenced in a study of early T cells in non-severe SARS-CoV-2 infection. TCRdb reprocessed the 5' RACE reads with MiXCR, giving one entry per CDR3 protein. The data contain roughly 27,000 distinct CDR3 sequences, approximately 5.4% of them seen just once; the ten biggest clones take up 10% to 11%. The sample taken for sequencing was whole blood. The receptors derive from an adult who was a healthcare worker with PCR-confirmed SARS-CoV-2 infection or an uninfected control (not recorded which).

This clonotype was observed at least ten times. The rearrangement links TRBV6-6 to TRBJ2-3; D gene uncertain. The CDR3 runs 13 residues. In germline, CDR1 is MNHNY, CDR2 SVGAGI (reference sequence). Trimming took 8 bases from V and 5 from J, leaving 14 bases between them. This CDR3 is CASCPRVIDTQYF. The CDR3 nucleotides are TGTGCCAGCTGCCCCCGGGTTATAGATACGCAGTATTTT.

This clonotype showed up many times. The DNA for the CDR3 is TGCAGTGCTAGAAGGGACACGGGGGTTGTTTCCGAGCAGTACTTC. Its protein product is CSARRDTGVVSEQYF. The chain employs TRBV20-1 and TRBJ2-7, with D tentatively TRBD1 or TRBD2 (6 bases each). V lost 2 bases and J lost 6, with 20 bases in between. CDR1 is DFQATT, CDR2 SNEGSKA, per germline (reference sequence). The length of the CDR3 is 15 residues.

This clonotype was detected ten times or more. The chain links TRBV28 to TRBJ2-7; D possibly corresponds to TRBD1 (7 bases). V was shortened by 3 bases and J by 10 bases, with 13 bases between the two germline ends. The CDR3 loop spans 12 amino acids. The germline V gene has CDR1 MDHEN and CDR2 SYDVKM. This CDR3 is CASSFGQGGQYF. The CDR3 DNA reads as TGTGCCAGCAGTTTCGGGCAGGGGGGACAGTACTTC.

In this sample, this clonotype turned up a few times. V is TRBV14 and J is TRBJ2-3; D not certain. This CDR3 spans 14 amino acids. Germline loops: CDR1 SGHDN, CDR2 FVKESK. The V and J ends lost 2 bases and 0 bases respectively, with 6 bases between them. This CDR3 reads CASSQTGSTDTQYF. CDR3 sequence (DNA): TGTGCCAGCAGCCAAACCGGGAGCACAGATACGCAGTATTTT.

This clonotype was counted at least ten times. The rearrangement uses TRBV4-1 and TRBJ2-1, with D uncertain. V lost 0 bases and J lost 2, with 11 bases in between. The CDR3 extends over 16 amino acids. Germline CDR1 is MGHRA and CDR2 is YSYEKL. The CDR3 here is CASSQDPQHTYNEQFF. The DNA for the CDR3 is TGCGCCAGCAGCCAAGACCCCCAGCATACCTACAATGAGCAGTTCTTC.

This clonotype was detected many times. CDR3 nucleotides: TGTGCCAGCACCAGGACAGGGGGCAATGAGCAGTACTTC. It specifies CASTRTGGNEQYF. J is TRBJ2-7 and V is TRBV5-5; TRBD1 aligns across 11 bases. This CDR3 contains 13 residues. The V gene end was trimmed by 6 bases and the J gene end by 7 bases; junction bases not matched to a gene: 6. Germline CDR1 and CDR2: SGHKS and YYEKEE (reference sequence).

The chain couples TRBV5-1 to TRBJ2-3; D may match TRBD1 or TRBD2 (6 bases each). The CDR3 runs 15 residues. Germline CDR1 reads SGHRS; CDR2 reads YFSETQ. Trimming took 0 bases from V and 2 from J, leaving 10 bases between them. CDR3 residues: CASSLDGGVTDTQYF. The CDR3 DNA follows: TGCGCCAGCAGCTTGGACGGGGGCGTCACAGATACGCAGTATTTT.

In this sample, this clonotype turned up many times. V usage is TRBV7-2 and J usage is TRBJ2-4; D is possibly TRBD2 (5 bases). Germline V gene sequence: CDR1 SGHTA, CDR2 FQGNSA. V lost 5 bases to trimming and J lost 9 bases, with 14 bases between them. The CDR3 has 13 amino acids. The CDR3 DNA reads as TGTGCCAGCAGCCGCGACCGTGAGGGCATTCAGTACTTC. Protein product: CASSRDREGIQYF. Together with reference TRBV7-2 and TRBJ2-4, the CDR3 gives the full variable domain: GAGVSQSPSNKVTEKGKDVELRCDPISGHTALYWYRQSLGQGLEFLIYFQGNSAPDKSGLPSDRFSAERTGGSVSTLTIQRTQQEDSAVYLCASSRDREGIQYFGAGTRLSVL.

This clonotype has ten or more counts. This rearrangement joins TRBV5-1 to TRBJ2-1; D gene unclear. The CDR3 loop spans 13 amino acids. V was cut by 4 bases and J by 8 bases, with 13 bases left in between. CDR1 is SGHRS and CDR2 is YFSETQ in the germline V gene. CDR3 amino acids: CASSVTSSDEQFF. For the CDR3, the DNA is TGCGCCAGCAGCGTTACCTCTTCGGATGAGCAGTTCTTC.

This clonotype was counted many times. The chain couples TRBV4-2 to TRBJ2-7; 10 bases are a match to TRBD2. This CDR3 has 16 amino acids. Trimming at V came to 0 bases and at J to 6 bases, leaving 8 bases not matched to a gene. The germline gives CDR1 LGHNA, CDR2 YNFKEQ. CDR3 sequence reads: CASSQDRLAGVSEQYF. The CDR3 DNA reads TGTGCCAGCAGCCAAGATCGCCTAGCGGGAGTCTCCGAGCAGTACTTC.

The gene calls are TRBV18 and TRBJ2-5; D is possibly TRBD1 or TRBD2 (5 bases each). The V gene lost 3 bases and the J gene lost 4 bases, with 18 bases spanning the gap. Per germline, CDR1 KGHSH and CDR2 LQKENI. The CDR3 is 16 residues long. The CDR3: CASSPLKGTVGETQYF. The CDR3 DNA sequence: TGTGCCAGCTCACCCCTTAAAGGGACGGTCGGAGAGACCCAGTACTTC.

This clonotype was counted many times. CDR3 bases: TGCGCCAGCTGCTCTGGGGGGGCCACCTACAATGAGCAGTTCTTC. Amino acids: CASCSGGATYNEQFF. This rearrangement joins TRBV5-1 to TRBJ2-1; possible D gene TRBD2, 7 bases. Germline-derived CDR1 and CDR2 are SGHRS and YFSETQ. V was clipped by 7 bases and J by 2 bases, with 16 bases between them. This CDR3 has 15 residues.

This clonotype was seen a few times. The rearrangement links TRBV9 to TRBJ2-7, with TRBD2 matching over 13 bases. The CDR3 runs to 19 residues. Germline assignment: CDR1 SGDLS and CDR2 YYNGEE. V was pared by 4 bases and J by 0 bases, with 13 bases of the junction left unmatched. The CDR3 protein is CASSPEGTSGRDYSYEQYF. In DNA form, the CDR3 reads TGTGCCAGCAGCCCCGAGGGAACTAGCGGGAGGGATTACTCCTACGAGCAGTACTTC.

This clonotype has at least ten counts. The genes are TRBV29-1 and TRBJ2-1, with a tentative D call TRBD2 (7 bases). Germline V gives CDR1 SQVTM, CDR2 ANQGSEA. Trimming stripped 5 bases from V and 0 bases from J, with 23 bases between. This CDR3 contains 18 residues. The CDR3 here is CSVRGGVSGSSSYNEQFF. CDR3 coding DNA: TGCAGCGTTAGAGGGGGGGTTAGCGGGTCCTCCTCCTACAATGAGCAGTTCTTC.

The V and J genes are TRBV20-1 and TRBJ1-6; TRBD1 is a possible D gene (5 bases). The V gene lost 6 bases and the J gene lost 5 bases, with 11 bases spanning the gap. The germline gives CDR1 DFQATT, CDR2 SNEGSKA (reference sequence). This CDR3 comprises 13 residues. For the CDR3, the DNA is TGCAGTGCCCGGGACTTCGATAATTCACCCCTCCACTTT. It codes for CSARDFDNSPLHF.

This sequence joins TRBV5-5 and TRBJ2-2; D is ambiguous. The CDR3 has 14 residues. V was shortened by 4 bases and J by 7 bases, with 14 bases between the two germline ends. Germline assignment: CDR1 SGHKS and CDR2 YYEKEE (reference sequence). This CDR3 reads CASSIGRRDGELFF. The CDR3, as DNA: TGTGCCAGCAGCATTGGTCGGCGAGACGGGGAGCTGTTTTTT.

This clonotype showed up just a few times. V gene TRBV7-9 combines with J gene TRBJ1-4; 9 bases fit TRBD1. Losses at the gene ends were 5 bases for V and 5 bases for J; bases not matched to a gene: 3. The CDR3 runs to 14 residues. Germline CDR1 and CDR2: SEHNR and FQNEAQ (reference sequence). The CDR3 DNA sequence: TGTGCCAGCAGCCTCGGGACAGGGAATGAAAAACTGTTTTTT. It encodes CASSLGTGNEKLFF.

Ten or more counts support this clonotype. The rearrangement uses TRBV11-3 and TRBJ2-3; the match to TRBD1 covers 7 bases. This CDR3 is 13 amino acids long. The V and J ends lost 1 base and 11 bases, in that order; junction bases with no gene match: 6. The V gene's germline CDR1 is SGHNT and CDR2 YENEEA. CDR3 loop: CASSLVGTAVQYF. The DNA for the CDR3 is TGTGCCAGCAGCTTAGTAGGGACAGCGGTGCAGTATTTT.

In its sample, this clonotype was seen many times. The chain has TRBV27 and TRBJ1-1, with 10 bases lining up with TRBD1. Germline V gene data show CDR1 as MNHEY and CDR2 as SMNVEV (reference sequence). V gave up 6 bases and J gave up 2 bases; unmatched junction bases: 12. The CDR3 contains 17 residues. The CDR3, as DNA: TGTGCCAGCAGGGATTCGGACAGGGGGGGGTATAACACTGAAGCTTTCTTT. Translating gives CASRDSDRGGYNTEAFF.

This clonotype showed up many times. The CDR3, as DNA: TGTGCCACCAGTCCTTCGGGACAGGGTCAGAACACTGAAGCTTTCTTT. Its translation: CATSPSGQGQNTEAFF. The chain couples TRBV24-1 to TRBJ1-1; 9 nucleotides line up with TRBD1. CDR1 and CDR2 (germline): KGHDR, SFDVKD. The CDR3 spans 16 residues. V was clipped by 6 bases and J by 1 base; unmatched bases: 8.

The CDR3 DNA follows: TGTGCCAGCACAGGCACTGAAGCTTTCTTT. Its protein is CASTGTEAFF. This rearrangement joins TRBV6-6 to TRBJ1-1, with D hard to call. This CDR3 has 10 residues. Germline values: CDR1 MNHNY, CDR2 SVGAGI (reference sequence). The germline V and J ends were trimmed by 7 bases and 4 bases, with 4 bases remaining between them.

The rearrangement joins TRBV5-1 to TRBJ1-1, with 8 bases matching TRBD1. The CDR3 consists of 14 residues. Germline values: CDR1 SGHRS, CDR2 YFSETQ. The V gene end was trimmed by 2 bases and the J gene end by 2 bases; junction bases not matched to a gene: 2. CDR3 sequence: CASSFGQGNTEAFF. CDR3 in DNA: TGCGCCAGCAGCTTCGGACAGGGCAACACTGAAGCTTTCTTT.

This clonotype was recorded many times. This chain uses TRBV30 with TRBJ2-2, with 8 bases identical to TRBD1. With V trimmed by 4 bases and J by 5 bases, 3 bases remained unmatched. Germline CDR1 is GTSNPN and CDR2 is SVGIG (reference sequence). The CDR3 is 13 amino acids. The chain's CDR3 is CAWKQGGTGELFF. The DNA for the CDR3 is TGTGCCTGGAAACAGGGGGGAACCGGGGAGCTGTTTTTT.

This clonotype was found a few times. V and J are TRBV20-1 and TRBJ2-2; the match to TRBD2 covers 7 bases. Losses at the gene ends were 1 base for V and 2 bases for J; bases not matched to a gene: 4. This CDR3 comprises 15 residues. Germline V gene data show CDR1 as DFQATT and CDR2 as SNEGSKA (reference sequence). The CDR3 sequence: CSARGLAANTGELFF. For the CDR3, the DNA is TGCAGTGCTAGAGGCCTAGCGGCAAACACCGGGGAGCTGTTTTTT.

The sample holds many counts of this clonotype. The chain couples TRBV25-1 to TRBJ1-4; unclear D gene. With 3 bases removed from V and 4 bases from J, the gap between germline ends came to 9 bases. This CDR3 contains 14 residues. CDR1 MGHDK and CDR2 SYGVNS come from the germline V gene. The DNA for the CDR3 is TGTGCCAGCAGTGATGGAGGGAATAATGAAAAACTGTTTTTT. Its translation is CASSDGGNNEKLFF.